The 27 T cell receptor beta chains below come from one sample, sequenced in a study of cytomegalovirus exposure and HLA in healthy donors. Amplification used 60 Vbeta primers and 13 Jbeta primers. The method was immunoSEQ multiplex PCR; TCRdb's version includes in-frame clones alone and lacks a portion of them. The sample has tens of thousands of clones, 65% to 85% seen once; the top ten hold under 4%. The specimen sequenced was PBMCs. These receptors were taken from a man over 45 in good health and CMV-seronegative.

The J gene is TRBJ2-3, the V gene TRBV4-3; TRBD1 matches at 12 bases. This CDR3 contains 19 residues. Germline V gene lookup returns CDR1 LGHNA and CDR2 YSLEER. J was trimmed by 3 bases and V by 4 bases; bases with no gene match: 14. CDR3 nucleotides: TGCGCCAGCAGCCCCTACTGGGGAGAGGGACAGGGGGCAACAGATACGCAGTATTTT. It translates to CASSPYWGEGQGATDTQYF.

In this sample, this clone turned up a few times. The chain employs TRBV19 and TRBJ2-7; 8 bases match TRBD1. Germline V lookup: CDR1 LNHDA, CDR2 SQIVND (reference sequence). The CDR3 spans 13 residues. J lost 5 bases, V lost 3 bases, and 3 bases had no gene match. CDR3 amino acids: CASSIGTGNEQYF. The CDR3 coding sequence is TGTGCCAGTAGTATTGGGACAGGTAACGAGCAGTACTTC. Combining the CDR3 with reference TRBV19 and TRBJ2-7 gives the whole variable domain DGGITQSPKYLFRKEGQNVTLSCEQNLNHDAMYWYRQDPGQGLRLIYYSQIVNDFQKGDIAEGYSVSREKKESFPLTVTSAQKNPTAFYLCASSIGTGNEQYFGPGTRLTVT.

V usage is TRBV27 and J usage is TRBJ2-7, with 11 bases lining up with TRBD1. Germline CDR1 reads MNHEY; CDR2 reads SMNVEV (reference sequence). The CDR3 totals 15 residues. V dropped 5 bases and J dropped 3; count of bases not matched to a gene: 6. The CDR3 sequence: CASSPGQGAFYEQYF. CDR3 DNA: TGTGCCAGCAGTCCTGGACAGGGGGCGTTCTACGAGCAGTACTTC.

The rearrangement uses TRBV19 and TRBJ2-3; possibly TRBD1 for D (6 bases). Germline values: CDR1 LNHDA, CDR2 SQIVND (reference sequence). V was shortened by 7 bases and J by 5 bases, with 10 bases between the two germline ends. The CDR3 is made up of 12 amino acids. The CDR3 DNA is TGTGCCAGTACCAAAGGGGGAGATACGCAGTATTTT. Translated: CASTKGGDTQYF. Variable domain in full (rest from reference TRBV19 and TRBJ2-3): DGGITQSPKYLFRKEGQNVTLSCEQNLNHDAMYWYRQDPGQGLRLIYYSQIVNDFQKGDIAEGYSVSREKKESFPLTVTSAQKNPTAFYLCASTKGGDTQYFGPGTRLTVL.

The chain has TRBV10-3 and TRBJ1-2; D may be TRBD1 (6 bases). V shed 3 bases and J shed 3 bases, with 11 bases lying between them. The germline gives CDR1 ENHRY, CDR2 SYGVKD. This CDR3 comprises 14 residues. CDR3 residues: CAISDTGRDYGYTF. The CDR3 DNA follows: TGTGCCATCAGTGATACAGGGAGGGACTATGGCTACACCTTC.

The rearrangement uses TRBV13 and TRBJ1-2; possibly TRBD1 for D (5 bases). The CDR3 loop spans 14 amino acids. CDR1 is PRHDT and CDR2 is FYEKMQ in the germline V gene (reference sequence). V was pared by 5 bases and J by 2 bases, with 12 bases between. The CDR3 DNA sequence: TGTGCCAGCAGCACGCGGGGGTTAAACTATGGCTACACCTTC. Its translation is CASSTRGLNYGYTF.

The V and J genes are TRBV5-6 and TRBJ2-1; the D gene is possibly TRBD2 (6 bases). The ends were cut back, 3 bases at V and 0 bases at J, with 10 bases in the middle. CDR1 and CDR2 (germline): SGHDT, YYEEEE. This CDR3 is built from 15 residues. The CDR3 coding sequence is TGTGCCAGCAGCTGGGACTCCGGCTCCTACAATGAGCAGTTCTTC. This gives the protein CASSWDSGSYNEQFF.

The genes are TRBV7-9 and TRBJ2-7; D is possibly TRBD1 (5 bases). V was trimmed by 4 bases and J by 1 base, leaving 11 bases between them. CDR1 SEHNR and CDR2 FQNEAQ come from the germline V gene (reference sequence). CDR3 size: 14 residues. CDR3 protein: CASSSGQESYEQYF. In DNA form, the CDR3 reads TGTGCCAGCAGCTCAGGACAAGAATCCTACGAGCAGTACTTC.

This chain links TRBV11-3 with TRBJ2-7; maybe TRBD1 (7 bases). The CDR3 runs to 16 residues. With 4 bases removed from V and 9 bases from J, the gap between germline ends came to 25 bases. CDR1 SGHNT and CDR2 YENEEA come from the germline V gene. For the CDR3, the DNA is TGTGCCAGCAGCTCAGAGACCGGGACAGCGGGTAGTAGGCAGTACTTC. Protein sequence: CASSSETGTAGSRQYF.

This clone was picked up one time. This chain connects TRBV5-1 to TRBJ2-2, with 8 bases that match TRBD1. The CDR3 spans 15 residues. CDR1 and CDR2 (germline): SGHRS, YFSETQ. The J segment lost 4 bases and the V segment lost 4 bases, leaving 6 bases of the junction unmatched. The CDR3 loop reads CASSRGQGVTGELFF. In DNA, the CDR3 is TGCGCCAGCAGCCGCGGACAGGGAGTCACCGGGGAGCTGTTTTTT. The full variable domain, in which reference TRBV5-1 and TRBJ2-2 provide the parts outside the CDR3, is KAGVTQTPRYLIKTRGQQVTLSCSPISGHRSVSWYQQTPGQGLQFLFEYFSETQRNKGNFPGRFSGRQFSNSRSEMNVSTLELGDSALYLCASSRGQGVTGELFFGEGSRLTVL.

The V and J genes are TRBV7-6 and TRBJ2-1; 8 bases agree with TRBD2. CDR3 size: 16 residues. Germline V lookup: CDR1 SGHVS, CDR2 FNYEAQ. V gave up 1 base and J gave up 7 bases; unmatched junction bases: 9. CDR3 protein: CASSLVASASGNEQFF. The CDR3 bases are TGTGCCAGCAGCTTAGTGGCGTCGGCTAGCGGGAATGAGCAGTTCTTC.

The chain links TRBV10-3 to TRBJ2-1, with TRBD2 matching 7 bases. The CDR3 length is 16 residues. J gave up 4 bases and V 0 bases, and 6 bases lay outside the gene matches. Germline CDR1 ENHRY, CDR2 SYGVKD. In nucleotides, the CDR3 is TGTGCCATCAGTGAGTCGGGGGGAGGGCTTTACAATGAGCAGTTCTTC. Translating it yields CAISESGGGLYNEQFF.

Points on this clone: At one end, the junction sequence differs from germline, possibly due to a read error. CDR3 residues: CAGSSGTSGVKYF. Written as DNA, the CDR3 is TGTGCCGGCAGCTCCGGGACTAGCGGCGTTAAGTACTTC. This chain links TRBV7-3 with TRBJ2-7; 11 bases match TRBD2. The CDR3 runs to 13 residues. Germline CDR1 reads SGHTA; CDR2 reads FQGTGA.

V and J are TRBV14 and TRBJ2-1; TRBD2 aligns across 10 bases. The V gene's germline CDR1 is SGHDN and CDR2 FVKESK. V lost 0 bases, J lost 6 bases, and 5 bases stayed unmatched. The length of the CDR3 is 16 residues. CDR3 in amino acids: CASSQDKREGLNEQFF. The CDR3 coding sequence is TGTGCCAGCAGCCAAGATAAGCGGGAGGGCCTCAATGAGCAGTTCTTC.

This chain joins TRBV12-5 and TRBJ1-5, with D perhaps TRBD1 (6 bases). V was trimmed by 6 bases and J by 5 bases, leaving 14 bases between them. Germline CDR1 reads LGHNT; CDR2 reads FRNRAP. This CDR3 is built from 14 residues. The CDR3 spells CASGRGGRHQPQHF. The CDR3 nucleotides read TGTGCTAGTGGCCGGGGGGGGCGTCATCAGCCCCAGCATTTT.

This chain links TRBV7-9 with TRBJ2-1; a possible D gene is TRBD2 (5 bases). Trimming left V 0 bases short and J 7 bases short, with 7 bases between. This CDR3 region has 13 residues. CDR1 and CDR2 (germline): SEHNR, FQNEAQ (reference sequence). CDR3 amino acids: CASSLAGANEQFF. Here the CDR3 DNA reads TGTGCCAGCAGCTTAGCGGGAGCGAATGAGCAGTTCTTC.

The rearrangement uses TRBV10-3 and TRBJ1-1; D may be TRBD1 (6 bases). Trimming pared 4 bases from V and 6 bases from J, leaving 15 bases between. This CDR3 has 14 amino acids. Germline values: CDR1 ENHRY, CDR2 SYGVKD. Here the CDR3 reads CAISASDRRSEAFF. The CDR3 DNA follows: TGTGCCATCAGTGCGTCGGACAGAAGGTCTGAAGCTTTCTTT.

This chain uses TRBV5-1 with TRBJ1-1, with D possibly matching TRBD1 (6 bases). The CDR3 totals 14 residues. V was clipped by 3 bases and J by 3 bases, with 12 bases between them. From germline, CDR1 is SGHRS and CDR2 YFSETQ. CDR3 DNA: TGCGCCAGCAGCTCCACAGGGACCGACACTGAAGCTTTCTTT. Translation gives CASSSTGTDTEAFF.

The V and J genes are TRBV21-1 and TRBJ2-5; TRBD2, the table's D call, lacks a check against the DNA. TRBV21-1 is shown as a pseudogene. The CDR3 has 16 residues. The CDR3 DNA reads TGTGCCAGCAGCAAAGGGCAAGCGGGAGCGGAAGAGACCCAGTACTTC. Its protein is CASSKGQAGAEETQYF.

About this clone: Other nucleotide sequences from this sample produce the same CDR3. The chain carries TRBV2 and TRBJ2-5; D perhaps matches TRBD2 (6 bases). CDR1 is SNHLY and CDR2 is FYNNEI in the germline V gene. V gave up 6 bases and J gave up 5 bases, with 13 bases separating them. This CDR3 is 13 amino acids long. The CDR3 protein is CASSPAGRETQYF. The CDR3 bases are TGTGCCAGCAGCCCCGCGGGACGTGAGACCCAGTACTTC.

This clone was observed a few times. The chain has TRBV29-1 and TRBJ2-1; 7 bases are shared with TRBD2. The V gene end was trimmed by 6 bases and the J gene end by 0 bases; junction bases not matched to a gene: 14. Germline assignment: CDR1 SQVTM and CDR2 ANQGSEA. The CDR3 loop spans 17 amino acids. This CDR3 is CSVSDDLAASSYNEQFF. CDR3 DNA: TGCAGCGTCTCCGACGATCTAGCGGCTAGCTCCTACAATGAGCAGTTCTTC.

The rearrangement joins TRBV10-3 to TRBJ1-5; 10 nucleotides agree with TRBD1. Trimming at V came to 5 bases and at J to 4 bases, leaving 5 bases not matched to a gene. The CDR3 covers 15 residues. Germline V lookup: CDR1 ENHRY, CDR2 SYGVKD. CDR3 DNA: TGTGCCATCAGTTCCGGGACAGGGGATAATCAGCCCCAGCATTTT. Encoded protein: CAISSGTGDNQPQHF.

V is TRBV27 and J is TRBJ2-2; D is possibly TRBD2 (5 bases). V lost 6 bases and J 4 bases, leaving 12 bases between the germline ends. This CDR3 comprises 14 residues. CDR1 MNHEY and CDR2 SMNVEV come from the germline V gene (reference sequence). CDR3 sequence (DNA): TGTGCCAGCAGCGACTTAGGGAGCACCGGGGAGCTGTTTTTT. Encoded protein: CASSDLGSTGELFF.

The V call is TRBV7-2, the J call TRBJ1-2; 7 bases fit TRBD1. This CDR3 is 16 amino acids long. Looked up from germline, CDR1 is SGHTA and CDR2 is FQGNSA. Losses at the gene ends were 5 bases for V and 4 bases for J; bases not matched to a gene: 13. The DNA for the CDR3 is TGTGCCAGCAGCCCCTACCGACAGGGATTCTCCTATGGCTACACCTTC. It is translated as CASSPYRQGFSYGYTF. Full variable domain (remainder filled in from reference TRBV7-2 and TRBJ1-2): GAGVSQSPSNKVTEKGKDVELRCDPISGHTALYWYRQSLGQGLEFLIYFQGNSAPDKSGLPSDRFSAERTGGSVSTLTIQRTQQEDSAVYLCASSPYRQGFSYGYTFGSGTRLTVV.

The gene calls are TRBV19 and TRBJ2-7, with 8 bases fitting TRBD1. CDR1 and CDR2 (germline): LNHDA, SQIVND (reference sequence). This CDR3 comprises 15 residues. The trim removed 5 bases at V and 4 bases at J, leaving 10 bases unmatched. CDR3 DNA sequence: TGTGCCAGTAGTGTCGGCCAGGGGGCTTTGTACGAGCAGTACTTC. Amino acid sequence: CASSVGQGALYEQYF.

V and J are TRBV7-3 and TRBJ2-3; TRBD2 matches 10 bases. Germline lookup yields CDR1 SGHTA and CDR2 FQGTGA. The CDR3 is 20 amino acids. The junction had 16 bases not matched to a gene; V was cut back by 4 bases and J by 0 bases. The chain's CDR3 is CASSSPGLAGEGSSTDTQYF. CDR3 DNA sequence: TGTGCCAGCAGCTCCCCGGGGCTAGCGGGAGAGGGATCTAGCACAGATACGCAGTATTTT.

The rearrangement uses TRBV2 and TRBJ2-7, with D perhaps matching TRBD1 (5 bases). Trimming left V 6 bases short and J 6 bases short, with 18 bases between. CDR1 and CDR2 from the germline V gene are SNHLY and FYNNEI. The CDR3 contains 14 residues. CDR3: CASSSTSGLGEQYF. CDR3 nucleotide sequence: TGTGCCAGCAGCTCTACCTCAGGGCTAGGCGAGCAGTACTTC.